The 15 T cell receptor beta chains below come from one sample, sequenced in a study of CD8 T cells in ankylosing spondylitis. General study findings and limits: Seemingly distinctive of ankylosing spondylitis blood was a TCR beta motif formed by eight highly homologous variants.

Their specific antigens are unknown. TCRdb redid the calling of the 5' RACE reads with MiXCR, one entry per CDR3 protein. This sample has 700,000 or so distinct CDR3 sequences, with 15% to 20% found just once. The specimen sequenced was blood, either unsorted or a sorted T cell fraction (not recorded which). The receptor source for this set is a male donor with ankylosing spondylitis.

The table lists this clonotype with a few counts. The rearrangement uses TRBV6-4 and TRBJ2-7; 15 bases map to TRBD2. The CDR3 is 23 residues long. V shed 8 bases, J shed 3 bases, and the junction held 29 bases outside the gene matches. Germline V gene data show CDR1 as MRHNA and CDR2 as SNTAGT. CDR3: CASSPSGTWRTGTSGRNLYEQYF. For the CDR3, the DNA is TGTGCCAGCTCCCCTAGTGGGACATGGCGGACCGGGACTAGCGGGAGGAATCTCTACGAGCAGTACTTC.

This chain connects TRBV18 to TRBJ2-5, with D unresolved. The V gene lost 3 bases and the J gene lost 4 bases, with 15 bases spanning the gap. CDR3 size: 15 residues. CDR1 and CDR2 (germline): KGHSH, LQKENI. CDR3 protein: CASSPNGVTAETQYF. The DNA of the CDR3 is TGTGCCAGCTCACCGAACGGTGTCACGGCAGAGACCCAGTACTTC.

This chain joins TRBV2 and TRBJ1-2; 7 nucleotides agree with TRBD1. J was trimmed by 2 bases and V by 6 bases; bases with no gene match: 6. Germline CDR1 SNHLY, CDR2 FYNNEI. The CDR3 loop spans 14 amino acids. This CDR3 reads CASRMRGLNYGYTF. For the CDR3, the DNA is TGTGCCAGCAGGATGAGGGGGCTCAACTATGGCTACACCTTC.

This clonotype came up a few times. The chain is built from TRBV13 and TRBJ2-7; tentative D call: TRBD1 (5 bases). V lost 2 bases and J 5 bases, leaving 10 bases between the germline ends. Germline V CDR1 and CDR2: PRHDT, FYEKMQ (reference sequence). CDR3 size: 13 residues. The CDR3 DNA is TGTGCCAGCAGCTTAAGGGGTACCCACGAGCAGTACTTC. It encodes CASSLRGTHEQYF.

The CDR3 is CAISDRTGYTIYF. CDR3 bases: TGTGCCATCAGTGACCGGACCGGCTACACCATATATTTT. The chain employs TRBV10-3 and TRBJ1-3; no firm D call. The CDR3 extends over 13 amino acids. Between the trimmed V and J ends, which lost 3 bases and 8 bases, there was a span of 11 bases. Germline CDR1 is ENHRY and CDR2 is SYGVKD.

This clonotype has a handful of counts. The rearrangement links TRBV7-2 to TRBJ2-1, with a tentative D call TRBD2 (6 bases). The CDR3 is 15 residues long. The ends were cut back, 4 bases at V and 0 bases at J, with 10 bases in the middle. Germline-derived CDR1 and CDR2 are SGHTA and FQGNSA. The CDR3 region has the DNA TGTGCCAGCAGCTCATCGCGGGGCTCCTACAATGAGCAGTTCTTC. The encoded protein is CASSSSRGSYNEQFF. Full variable domain (rest looked up from reference TRBV7-2 and TRBJ2-1): GAGVSQSPSNKVTEKGKDVELRCDPISGHTALYWYRQSLGQGLEFLIYFQGNSAPDKSGLPSDRFSAERTGGSVSTLTIQRTQQEDSAVYLCASSSSRGSYNEQFFGPGTRLTVL.

The V call is TRBV6-5, the J call TRBJ2-1; D call uncertain. Germline CDR1 reads MNHEY; CDR2 reads SVGAGI. The germline V and J ends were trimmed by 2 bases and 3 bases, with 5 bases remaining between them. This CDR3 spans 13 amino acids. In nucleotides, the CDR3 is TGTGCCAGCAGTTACGCGGACTACAATGAGCAGTTCTTC. It translates to CASSYADYNEQFF.

V is TRBV6-5 and J is TRBJ1-2; a weak D match, TRBD1 (5 bases). The CDR3 totals 15 residues. The ends were cut back, 2 bases at V and 4 bases at J, with 14 bases in the middle. Germline CDR1 is MNHEY and CDR2 is SVGAGI. In nucleotides, the CDR3 is TGTGCCAGCAGTTACGGGGGGACGGTGATCTATGGCTACACCTTC. Translated, it gives CASSYGGTVIYGYTF.

The chain combines TRBV4-3 with TRBJ2-1, with 10 bases that match TRBD2. Germline V gene data show CDR1 as LGHNA and CDR2 as YSLEER. The CDR3 has 16 residues. Unmatched junction bases numbered 8, after V lost 0 bases and J lost 9 bases. Written as DNA, the CDR3 is TGCGCCAGCAGCCAAGATCGAGCGGGAGGGGGGAGTGAGCAGTTCTTC. Protein product: CASSQDRAGGGSEQFF.

This clonotype was detected only a few times. The V call is TRBV6-5, the J call TRBJ2-1; perhaps D is TRBD1 or TRBD2 (5 bases each). Germline lookup yields CDR1 MNHEY and CDR2 SVGAGI. Trimming stripped 2 bases from V and 3 bases from J, with 8 bases between. This CDR3 comprises 14 residues. CDR3 in DNA: TGTGCCAGCAGTTACGGGACCCTCTACAATGAGCAGTTCTTC. Protein product: CASSYGTLYNEQFF.

This clonotype turned up a few times. This chain joins TRBV4-3 and TRBJ1-5; D gene unclear. The CDR3 loop spans 16 amino acids. Germline assignment: CDR1 LGHNA and CDR2 YSLEER. Trimming shortened V by 0 bases and J by 3 bases, and 12 bases separated the two germline ends. CDR3 sequence reads: CASSQDLSGYNQPQHF. The CDR3 DNA sequence: TGCGCCAGCAGCCAAGATTTAAGCGGATACAATCAGCCCCAGCATTTT.

CDR3 region: CSGSGGTGDPREQFF. The CDR3 DNA follows: TGCAGCGGATCAGGGGGGACAGGGGACCCGAGGGAGCAGTTCTTC. The V and J genes are TRBV29-1 and TRBJ2-1; 10 nucleotides line up with TRBD1. V lost 7 bases and J lost 10; bases outside the gene matches: 16. The CDR3 runs to 15 residues. The germline V gene encodes CDR1 SQVTM and CDR2 ANQGSEA.

This clonotype turned up a few times. CDR3 sequence (DNA): TGTGCCAGCAGCTTAACTAGCCTCTCCTACGAGCAGTACTTC. Amino acids: CASSLTSLSYEQYF. This chain connects TRBV7-2 to TRBJ2-7; tentatively, D is TRBD2 (6 bases). Trimming shortened V by 2 bases and J by 0 bases, and 8 bases separated the two germline ends. CDR1 is SGHTA and CDR2 is FQGNSA in the germline V gene. The CDR3 loop spans 14 amino acids.

In this sample, this clonotype turned up a few times. The V call is TRBV29-1, the J call TRBJ1-3; D gene uncertain. V was clipped by 3 bases and J by 0 bases, with 6 bases between them. The germline gives CDR1 SQVTM, CDR2 ANQGSEA. The length of the CDR3 is 13 residues. The CDR3 loop is CSVEAPSGNTIYF. CDR3 sequence (DNA): TGCAGCGTTGAGGCGCCCTCTGGAAACACCATATATTTT.

The chain recombines TRBV12-3 or TRBV12-4 with TRBJ1-2, with 7 positions matching TRBD1. There are 13 residues in the CDR3. Trimming removed 8 bases from V and 5 bases from J; junction bases left unmatched: 8. The CDR3 nucleotides are TGTGCCAGCGCGACAGGGTTGGGGTATGGCTACACCTTC. Translation: CASATGLGYGYTF.